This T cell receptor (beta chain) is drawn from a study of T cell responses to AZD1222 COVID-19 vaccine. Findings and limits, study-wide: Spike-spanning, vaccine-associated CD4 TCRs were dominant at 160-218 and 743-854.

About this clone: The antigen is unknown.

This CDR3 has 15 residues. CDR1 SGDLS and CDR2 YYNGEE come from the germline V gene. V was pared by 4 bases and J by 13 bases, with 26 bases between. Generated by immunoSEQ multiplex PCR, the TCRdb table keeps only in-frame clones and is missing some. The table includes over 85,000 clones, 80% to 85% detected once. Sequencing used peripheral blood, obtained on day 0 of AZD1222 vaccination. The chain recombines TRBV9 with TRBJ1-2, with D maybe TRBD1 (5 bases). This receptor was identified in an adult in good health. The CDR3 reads CASSTSPRGERERTF. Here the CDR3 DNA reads TGTGCCAGCAGCACATCCCCCCGAGGGGAGAGGGAACGCACCTTC.